This T cell receptor beta chain was observed in a study of OX40 agonist ivuxolimab in advanced cancers. Regarding the study in general: The costimulatory receptor OX40 (CD134) was targeted by ivuxolimab, a fully human IgG2 agonistic monoclonal antibody. Intravenous ivuxolimab was administered to patients every 2 weeks at six dose levels: 0.01, 0.1, 0.3, 1.5, 3 and 10 mg/kg. Of the 50 to 55 dose-escalation patients, hepatocellular carcinoma was present in about 20, melanoma in around 15, renal cell carcinoma in 9 and head and neck cancer in 9. In the dose-escalation cohort, around four fifths of patients were male, and the mean age was around 60 years, with a range of about 23 to 90. Prior anti-PD-1, anti-PD-L1 or anti-CTLA-4 therapy was permitted, and checkpoint inhibitors had been received by 40% to 50% of dose-escalation patients. Partial responses occurred in three dose-escalation patients, of whom one had hepatocellular carcinoma and two had cutaneous melanoma. Peripheral TCRbeta sequencing aimed to test whether ivuxolimab altered TCR sequence diversity and caused clonal T-cell expansion. The paper covers the monotherapy dose-escalation part of the phase I ivuxolimab trial, which included N ≈ 54 patients.

Comment on this clone: Its recognized antigen is unknown. No base quality values were provided; no much bigger clone lies one nucleotide off.

Overall study outcomes, separate from this receptor: The antigen specificity of the peripheral T cells that underwent clonal expansion was not determined. Low levels of normalized T-cell clonal expansion were also seen in some patients who did not respond. At doses of 0.1 to 3.0 mg/kg, clonal expansion of both CD4+ and CD8+ blood T cells was observed from baseline to week 6. On average, CD8+ T cells showed more expanded clones than CD4+ T cells after ivuxolimab. In partial responders in the 0.1-3.0 mg/kg groups, normalized peripheral clonal expansion was found to be among the lowest, especially among CD8+ T cells.

Including cysteine and phenylalanine, the CDR3 has 13 amino acids. Of all the DNA, just the CDR3 is kept, 39 bases in frame from base 1. According to the germline V gene, CDR1 reads SGHDT and CDR2 reads YYEEEE. V drops 2 bases and J drops 6 bases, leaving 8 bases in between. Genomic DNA was extracted from sorted cells for sequencing of the TCRbeta CDR3 region. The immunoSEQ Assay was used for sequencing of TCRbeta CDR3 regions. The table was pulled from immuneACCESS by TCRdb, which kept in-frame rearrangements only. Such tables lose some clones; where checked, under half of the loss comes from unresolved V genes, and the rest has no known cause. For this sample the table gives about 37,000 clones, of which about 89% were detected only once. The ten most abundant clones make up 0.55% to 0.7% of the sample. The trial excluded patients who had a history of autoimmune disease or who were on systemic immunosuppression. Peripheral blood for TCR sequencing was collected from all dose cohorts at baseline, on cycle 4 day 1, and on cycle 7 day 1. The samples were drawn from a first-in-human, open-label, multicenter phase I dose-escalation trial of ivuxolimab. Adults with locally advanced or metastatic melanoma, renal cell, hepatocellular, or head and neck squamous cell carcinoma were enrolled in the trial. CD4+ and CD8+ T cells were sorted separately from peripheral blood before TCR sequencing.

The chain joins TRBV5-6 to TRBJ2-2, with the D gene not clear enough to name. The specimen comprised CD4+ or CD8+ T cells sorted from blood, sampled in a trial of the OX40 agonist ivuxolimab. This receptor was taken from an adult with an advanced solid tumor such as melanoma, head and neck, liver or kidney cancer. This receptor carries the CDR3 CASSFVGAGELFF. The sequence in DNA is TGTGCCAGCAGCTTCGTGGGCGCCGGGGAGCTGTTTTTT. The full variable domain, completed from the reference TRBV5-6 and TRBJ2-2 proteins outside the CDR3, reads DAGVTQSPTHLIKTRGQQVTLRCSPKSGHDTVSWYQQALGQGPQFIFQYYEEEERQRGNFPDRFSGHQFPNYSSELNVNALLLGDSALYLCASSFVGAGELFFGEGSRLTVL.